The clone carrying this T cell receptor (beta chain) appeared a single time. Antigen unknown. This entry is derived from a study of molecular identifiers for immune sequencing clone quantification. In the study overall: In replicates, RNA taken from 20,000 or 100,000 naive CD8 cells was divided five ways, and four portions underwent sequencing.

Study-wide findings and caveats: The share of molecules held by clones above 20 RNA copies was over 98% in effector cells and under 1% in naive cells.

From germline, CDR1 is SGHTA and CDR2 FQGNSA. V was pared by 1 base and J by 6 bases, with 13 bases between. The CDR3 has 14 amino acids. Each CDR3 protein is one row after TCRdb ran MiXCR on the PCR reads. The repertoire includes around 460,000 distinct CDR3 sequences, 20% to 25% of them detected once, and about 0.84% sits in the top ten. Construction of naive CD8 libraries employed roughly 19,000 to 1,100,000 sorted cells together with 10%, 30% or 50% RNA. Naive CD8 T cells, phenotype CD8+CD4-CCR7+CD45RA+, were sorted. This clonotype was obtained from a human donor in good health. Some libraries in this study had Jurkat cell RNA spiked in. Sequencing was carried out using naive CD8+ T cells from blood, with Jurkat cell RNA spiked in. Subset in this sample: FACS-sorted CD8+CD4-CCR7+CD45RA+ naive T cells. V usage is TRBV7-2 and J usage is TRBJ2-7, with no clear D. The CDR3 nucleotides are TGTGCCAGCAGCTTAGTGGCAGGCCAAATCGAGCAGTACTTC. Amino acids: CASSLVAGQIEQYF.